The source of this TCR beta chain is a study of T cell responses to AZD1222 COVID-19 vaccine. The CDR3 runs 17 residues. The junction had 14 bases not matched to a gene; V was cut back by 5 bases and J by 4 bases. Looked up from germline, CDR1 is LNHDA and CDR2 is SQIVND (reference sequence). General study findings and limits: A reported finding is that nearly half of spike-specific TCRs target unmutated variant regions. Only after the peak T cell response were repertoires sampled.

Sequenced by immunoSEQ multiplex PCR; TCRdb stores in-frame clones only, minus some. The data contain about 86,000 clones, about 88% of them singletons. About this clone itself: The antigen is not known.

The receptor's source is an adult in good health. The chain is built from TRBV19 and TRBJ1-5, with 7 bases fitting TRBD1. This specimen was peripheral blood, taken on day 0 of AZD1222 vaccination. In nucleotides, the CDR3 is TGTGCCAGTAGTCACGGACAGGCAGATGGAAGGAATCAGCCCCAGCATTTT. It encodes CASSHGQADGRNQPQHF.